This passage covers 10 T cell receptor beta chains from one sample sequenced in a study of blood T cell repertoires in COVID-19. The repertoire was sequenced with immunoSEQ multiplex PCR; TCRdb's copy has only in-frame clones and lacks some. Of 200,000 to 300,000 clones in the sample, around four fifths were seen once. Sequencing used peripheral blood. These receptors were taken from a man aged 60-69 years with acute or convalescent COVID-19.

V is TRBV6-5 and J is TRBJ1-1, with 8 bases matching TRBD1. CDR1 MNHEY and CDR2 SVGAGI come from the germline V gene. Unmatched junction bases numbered 6, after V lost 3 bases and J lost 6 bases. This CDR3 region has 14 residues. The CDR3: CASSYYDRGSEAFF. CDR3 DNA: TGTGCCAGCAGTTATTACGACAGGGGCTCTGAAGCTTTCTTT.

V is TRBV5-8 and J is TRBJ2-2; 11 nucleotides align to TRBD2. This CDR3 is built from 16 residues. V lost 4 bases, J lost 0 bases, and 2 bases stayed unmatched. Looked up from germline, CDR1 is SGHTS and CDR2 is YDEGEE. The CDR3 here is CASSKLAGANTGELFF. The CDR3 DNA reads TGTGCCAGCAGCAAACTAGCGGGGGCGAACACCGGGGAGCTGTTTTTT.

V is TRBV7-3 and J is TRBJ2-2, with TRBD1 matching over 8 bases. This CDR3 is 15 amino acids long. V lost 6 bases and J lost 2; bases outside the gene matches: 5. Germline CDR1 and CDR2: SGHTA and FQGTGA. The CDR3: CASRKTGVNTGELFF. The DNA of the CDR3 is TGTGCCAGCAGAAAGACAGGGGTCAACACCGGGGAGCTGTTTTTT.

CDR3 residues: CASSLDSGGEQFF. The CDR3 region has the DNA TGTGCCAGCAGCTTAGATTCCGGGGGTGAGCAGTTCTTC. The rearrangement links TRBV11-2 to TRBJ2-1, with D tentatively TRBD2 (6 bases). This CDR3 spans 13 amino acids. Trimming cost V 0 bases and J 9 bases, with 9 bases left between them. Germline CDR1 and CDR2: SGHAT and FQNNGV.

The V gene is TRBV5-4, the J gene TRBJ2-7; TRBD1 matches 9 bases. Trimming at V came to 0 bases and at J to 7 bases, leaving 8 bases not matched to a gene. The CDR3 loop spans 15 amino acids. The germline V gene encodes CDR1 SGHNT and CDR2 YYREEE (reference sequence). CDR3 bases: TGTGCCAGCAGCTTGGGGGGACAGGGACTTGGGGAGCAGTACTTC. It encodes CASSLGGQGLGEQYF.

The J gene is TRBJ2-7, the V gene TRBV4-1; TRBD1 matches 10 bases. The length of the CDR3 is 16 residues. J was trimmed by 1 base and V by 4 bases; bases with no gene match: 7. The germline gives CDR1 MGHRA, CDR2 YSYEKL. The CDR3 reads CASSRGQGTGSYEQYF. In nucleotides, the CDR3 is TGCGCCAGCAGCCGGGGACAGGGGACGGGGTCCTACGAGCAGTACTTC.

The chain links TRBV6-5 to TRBJ1-1; no reliable D call. Between the trimmed V and J ends, which lost 2 bases and 8 bases, there was a span of 15 bases. The CDR3 extends over 14 amino acids. From germline, CDR1 is MNHEY and CDR2 SVGAGI. DNA of the CDR3: TGTGCCAGCAGTTACAGGCGTGGTGCAGGAGAAGCTTTCTTT. Protein: CASSYRRGAGEAFF.

The chain employs TRBV7-9 and TRBJ1-5; 9 bases fit TRBD1. Germline CDR1 is SEHNR and CDR2 is FQNEAQ (reference sequence). The CDR3 spans 14 residues. V shed 5 bases and J 4 bases; nucleotides not matched to a gene: 3. As DNA, the CDR3 is TGTGCCAGCAGCCCCGGGACAGGGAATCAGCCCCAGCATTTT. Protein sequence: CASSPGTGNQPQHF. The full variable domain, with the rest looked up from reference TRBV7-9 and TRBJ1-5, is DTGVSQNPRHKITKRGQNVTFRCDPISEHNRLYWYRQTLGQGPEFLTYFQNEAQLEKSRLLSDRFSAERPKGSFSTLEIQRTEQGDSAMYLCASSPGTGNQPQHFGDGTRLSIL.

The chain carries TRBV18 and TRBJ1-3; D is unclear. The CDR3 consists of 13 residues. Germline CDR1 KGHSH, CDR2 LQKENI. Between the trimmed V and J ends, which lost 7 bases and 4 bases, there was a span of 11 bases. For the CDR3, the DNA is TGTGCCAGCTTACAGTTGTGGGGAAACACCATATATTTT. It specifies CASLQLWGNTIYF. Based on the CDR3 plus reference TRBV18 and TRBJ1-3, the full variable domain is NAGVMQNPRHLVRRRGQEARLRCSPMKGHSHVYWYRQLPEEGLKFMVYLQKENIIDESGMPKERFSAEFPKEGPSILRIQQVVRGDSAAYFCASLQLWGNTIYFGEGSWLTVV.

The genes are TRBV4-1 and TRBJ2-7, with 11 bases that match TRBD1. With 1 base clipped from V and 3 bases from J, the junction kept 2 bases outside the gene matches. The CDR3 totals 15 residues. The germline V gene has CDR1 MGHRA and CDR2 YSYEKL. CDR3 sequence (DNA): TGCGCCAGCAGCCAAGCCGGGACAGGGGGCTACGAGCAGTACTTC. This gives the protein CASSQAGTGGYEQYF.